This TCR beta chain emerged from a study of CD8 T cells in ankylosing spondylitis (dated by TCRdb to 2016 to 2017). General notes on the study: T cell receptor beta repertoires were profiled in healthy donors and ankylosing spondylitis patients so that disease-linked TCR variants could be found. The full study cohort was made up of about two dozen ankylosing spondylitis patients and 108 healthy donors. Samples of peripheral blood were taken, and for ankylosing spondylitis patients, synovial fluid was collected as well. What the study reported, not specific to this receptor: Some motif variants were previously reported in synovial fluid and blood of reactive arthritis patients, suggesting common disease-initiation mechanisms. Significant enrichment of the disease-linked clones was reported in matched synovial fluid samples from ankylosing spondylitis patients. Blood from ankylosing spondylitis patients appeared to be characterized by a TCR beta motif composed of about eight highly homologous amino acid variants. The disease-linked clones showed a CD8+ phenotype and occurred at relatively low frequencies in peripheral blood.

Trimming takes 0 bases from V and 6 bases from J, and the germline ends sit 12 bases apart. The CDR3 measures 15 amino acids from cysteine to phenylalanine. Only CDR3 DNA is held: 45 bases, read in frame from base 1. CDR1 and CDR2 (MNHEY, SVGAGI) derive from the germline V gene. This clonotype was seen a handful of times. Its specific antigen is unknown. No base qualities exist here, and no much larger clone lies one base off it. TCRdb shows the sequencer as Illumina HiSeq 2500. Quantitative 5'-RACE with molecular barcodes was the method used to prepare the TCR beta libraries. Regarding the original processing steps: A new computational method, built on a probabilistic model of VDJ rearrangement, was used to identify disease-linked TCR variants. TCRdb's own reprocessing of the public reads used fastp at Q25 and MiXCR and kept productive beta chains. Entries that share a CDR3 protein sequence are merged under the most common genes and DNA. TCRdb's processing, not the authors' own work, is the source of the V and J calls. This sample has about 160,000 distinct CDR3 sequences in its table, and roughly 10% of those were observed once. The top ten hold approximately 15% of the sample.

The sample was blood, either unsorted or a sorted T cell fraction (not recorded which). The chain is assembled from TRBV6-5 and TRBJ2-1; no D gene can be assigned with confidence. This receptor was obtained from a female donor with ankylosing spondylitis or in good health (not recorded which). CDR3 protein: CASSYSMSPVNEQFF. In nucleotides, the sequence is TGTGCCAGCAGTTACTCGATGTCCCCAGTCAATGAGCAGTTCTTC.